These T cell receptor beta chains were read from a single sample in a study of spatial heterogeneity in lung cancer. In TCRdb, the 5' RACE reads were re-called with MiXCR into one record per CDR3 protein. The sample records around 110,000 distinct CDR3 sequences, 9.5% to 15% being singletons. The specimen comprised PBMCs, sampled at follow-up. The source of these receptors is a male donor with early-stage non-small cell lung cancer. The CDR3 runs from the conserved cysteine through the conserved F or W. The D gene is left open where the match is weak. Clone size is stated in some rows and not others, as once, few, many or a class when expanded.

CDR3 DNA	CDR3 protein	D gene	V gene	J gene	clone size
TGTGCCAGCAGCTTAGCAGGCAGGGATAGAGGGCAGCCCCAGCATTTT	CASSLAGRDRGQPQHF	.	TRBV7-2	TRBJ1-5	many
TGTGCCAGCAGCGGGAACCACGGGGAGGCCCAGTACTTC	CASSGNHGEAQYF	.	TRBV9	TRBJ2-5	few
TGCGCCAGCAGCTCGGGACTAGCGGGCGTCCAAGAGACCCAGTACTTC	CASSSGLAGVQETQYF	TRBD2	TRBV5-1	TRBJ2-5	.
TGTGCCAGCAGCCAAGCTCGCCCTTCTCAAGAGACCCAGTACTTC	CASSQARPSQETQYF	.	TRBV14	TRBJ2-5	.
TGCAGTGCTAGAGGCGCCTACGAGCAGTACTTC	CSARGAYEQYF	.	TRBV20-1	TRBJ2-7	.
TGCGCCAGCAGCCAAGATCCAGGAATGAACTATGGCTACACCTTC	CASSQDPGMNYGYTF	.	TRBV4-1	TRBJ1-2	.
TGTGCCAGCAGCTTGGCACTCCTTGTAAGGGGCACTGAAGCTTTCTTT	CASSLALLVRGTEAFF	.	TRBV5-5	TRBJ1-1	few
TGTGCTAGTGGTTTGGTTTTGGGGGCAATCGGGGAGCTGTTTTTT	CASGLVLGAIGELFF	.	TRBV12-5	TRBJ2-2	many
TGTGCCACCAGTGATTACAGGGGTAGGAATGAGCAGTTCTTC	CATSDYRGRNEQFF	TRBD1	TRBV24-1	TRBJ2-1	many
TGTGCCAGCAGCGTCCGGGACAGATCGGATTCACCCCTCCACTTT	CASSVRDRSDSPLHF	TRBD1	TRBV9	TRBJ1-6	many
TGTGCCAGCAGGAGCGTGGGGGGGGAGACCCAGTACTTC	CASRSVGGETQYF	TRBD2	TRBV6-5	TRBJ2-5	many
TGTGCCAGCAGTCGTCGACAGGGGGAGTTCAATGAGCAGTTCTTC	CASSRRQGEFNEQFF	TRBD1	TRBV11-3	TRBJ2-1	.
TGTGCCAGCAGTTCCTTGGGACAGGGGGAGGTATCAAACTATGGCTACACCTTC	CASSSLGQGEVSNYGYTF	TRBD1	TRBV27	TRBJ1-2	many
TGTGCCAGCCTACAGGGACGGGGTCAGCCCCAGCATTTT	CASLQGRGQPQHF	.	TRBV2	TRBJ1-5	.
TGCAGTGCTAGCAGACTCACAGGGGGCGTGGGGGCTTTCTTT	CSASRLTGGVGAFF	TRBD1	TRBV20-1	TRBJ1-1	.
TGTGCCAGCAGCTTCTACAGGGGAGGGACTGAAGCTTTCTTT	CASSFYRGGTEAFF	TRBD1	TRBV7-9	TRBJ1-1	many
TGTGCCAGCAGTGAGGACCTCCGCGGGTCCTACAATGAGCAGTTCTTC	CASSEDLRGSYNEQFF	.	TRBV6-5	TRBJ2-1	many
TGTGCCACCAGCAGAGATCGGGCGGTAACTAATCAGCCCCAGCATTTT	CATSRDRAVTNQPQHF	.	TRBV15	TRBJ1-5	many
TGTGCCAGCAGTTCAGTGGGCAGTAGCAATCAGCCCCAGCATTTT	CASSSVGSSNQPQHF	.	TRBV12-3/TRBV12-4	TRBJ1-5	.
TGTGCCAGCAGCTCGGGACAGGCCCAAAATGAAAAACTGTTTTTT	CASSSGQAQNEKLFF	TRBD1	TRBV7-9	TRBJ1-4	.
TGTGCCAGCAGCCACAGGGGGCCCAGCACAGATACGCAGTATTTT	CASSHRGPSTDTQYF	TRBD1	TRBV28	TRBJ2-3	many
TGTGCCAGCAGATTTTCCTCGGGGGCGTTGTACTACGAGCAGTACTTC	CASRFSSGALYYEQYF	.	TRBV27	TRBJ2-7	few
TGTGCCAGCAGCCCGACGGACAGGTTCGCCTCTGGAAACACCATATATTTT	CASSPTDRFASGNTIYF	TRBD1	TRBV5-6	TRBJ1-3	many
TGTGCCACCAGCCTGGAGGGAAGGGGTGGCTACGAGCAGTACTTC	CATSLEGRGGYEQYF	.	TRBV15	TRBJ2-7	few
TGCGCCAGCAGCTTGGCCCCGGACAAGTCCTACGAGCAGTACTTC	CASSLAPDKSYEQYF	.	TRBV5-1	TRBJ2-7	few
TGCGCCAGCAGCTCGGGACTAGTGGATGAGCAGTTCTTC	CASSSGLVDEQFF	TRBD2	TRBV5-1	TRBJ2-1	.
TGCAGTGCTAGCTGGCAGGGGACAAACGGCTACACCTTC	CSASWQGTNGYTF	.	TRBV20-1	TRBJ1-2	.
TGTGCCAGCAGCTTCTATCAAGAGACCCAGTACTTC	CASSFYQETQYF	.	TRBV7-2	TRBJ2-5	many
TGCAGTGCTACCACAGGGGGCGGGCCTACCTACGAGCAGTACTTC	CSATTGGGPTYEQYF	TRBD1	TRBV20-1	TRBJ2-7	.
TGTGCCACCACCACCGGGGAGCTGTTTTTT	CATTTGELFF	.	TRBV21-1	TRBJ2-2	many
TGCAGTGCTAGGCAGGGGGCTGAGGACACCATATATTTT	CSARQGAEDTIYF	TRBD1	TRBV20-1	TRBJ1-3	few
TGTGCCAGCAGCTTTCCGGGAAACTATGGCTACACCTTC	CASSFPGNYGYTF	.	TRBV11-2	TRBJ1-2	few
TGCGCCAGCAACAGACAGGGGGAAGAGACCCAGTACTTC	CASNRQGEETQYF	TRBD1	TRBV4-1	TRBJ2-5	few
TGCAGTGCGTTAGAGGGGGGTAGCTCCTACGAGCAGTACTTC	CSALEGGSSYEQYF	.	TRBV20-1	TRBJ2-7	few
TGTGCCAGTAGATCAATCGGGGGTGACACCGGGGAGCTGTTTTTT	CASRSIGGDTGELFF	.	TRBV19	TRBJ2-2	many
TGTGCCAGCAGCTCCGCTCGCCTTACTAATGAAAAACTGTTTTTT	CASSSARLTNEKLFF	.	TRBV3-1	TRBJ1-4	few
TGTGCCAGCAGCTTGTGGCGCAGGGCCGAACACACTGAAGCTTTCTTT	CASSLWRRAEHTEAFF	.	TRBV5-6	TRBJ1-1	.
TGTGCCATCAGTGAGGAAATGAGGACTGAAGCTTTCTTT	CAISEEMRTEAFF	.	TRBV10-3	TRBJ1-1	few
TGTGCCAGCAGTTACGAGAGACTAGCGGGGGAGAGGAATGAGCAGTTCTTC	CASSYERLAGERNEQFF	TRBD2	TRBV6-5	TRBJ2-1	many
TGTGCCAGCAGCGTGCAGGGGGAATCGGGAACTGAAGCTTTCTTT	CASSVQGESGTEAFF	TRBD1	TRBV9	TRBJ1-1	few
TGTGCCAGCAGTTACTCGGGGAAATCCTACGAGCAGTACTTC	CASSYSGKSYEQYF	.	TRBV6-2/TRBV6-3	TRBJ2-7	once
TGTGCCAGCAGCGGACAGGTAATGGCCCAGCATTTT	CASSGQVMAQHF	TRBD1	TRBV28	TRBJ1-5	.
TGTGCCAGCAGCCAGAGAGGTGGGGACGAGCAGTACTTC	CASSQRGGDEQYF	.	TRBV4-2	TRBJ2-7	many
TGTGCCAGTACCCCAGGGGTATCCTATAATTCACCCCTCCACTTT	CASTPGVSYNSPLHF	.	TRBV2	TRBJ1-6	.
TGTGCCAGCAGCTTCGATTCTCCCCGACAAGCTTTCTTT	CASSFDSPRQAFF	.	TRBV7-9	TRBJ1-1	.
TGTGCCAGCATACCGGGAACCCCGCTGAACACTGAAGCTTTCTTT	CASIPGTPLNTEAFF	.	TRBV5-5	TRBJ1-1	few
TGCAGCGTTAAGAGGGGGCTCCTAGCGGAGGCCTACGAGCAGTACTTC	CSVKRGLLAEAYEQYF	.	TRBV29-1	TRBJ2-7	.
TGTGCCAGCAGACTACCCACAGAGAATTCACCCCTCCACTTT	CASRLPTENSPLHF	.	TRBV6-5	TRBJ1-6	many
TGTGCCAGCAGTTTTGACCAGCCCCAGCATTTT	CASSFDQPQHF	.	TRBV28	TRBJ1-5	many
TGTGCCAGCAGCAAAAGGGAAATTCGACAGCCCCAGCATTTT	CASSKREIRQPQHF	.	TRBV21-1	TRBJ1-5	many
TGTGCCAGCAGCAAAGACAGGGTAGGGGTATTGAACACTGAAGCTTTCTTT	CASSKDRVGVLNTEAFF	TRBD1	TRBV5-4	TRBJ1-1	few
TGTGCCAGCAGCTGGGGGCCAGGGAGGACAGATACGCAGTATTTT	CASSWGPGRTDTQYF	.	TRBV5-4	TRBJ2-3	.
TGTGCCAGCAGTGTGGGACAGCTCAATCAGCCCCAGCATTTT	CASSVGQLNQPQHF	TRBD1	TRBV12-3/TRBV12-4	TRBJ1-5	many